This T cell receptor (beta chain) appears in the sequencing data of a study of blood T cells in healthy people across ages. PCR was performed a second time for roughly 6 to 12 cycles using a sample-barcoded 5' primer and a J-beta primer mix. TCRdb recomputed calls from the 5' RACE reads with MiXCR, one row per CDR3 protein. The sample shows over 1.5 million distinct CDR3 sequences, approximately 50% of them seen only once. This clonotype was counted between two and nine times. The material sequenced was blood. This clonotype was obtained from a woman in her forties in good health.

CDR3 region: CSVEWGGLTEAFF. Here the CDR3 DNA reads TGCAGCGTTGAATGGGGGGGTCTCACTGAAGCTTTCTTT. The rearrangement links TRBV29-1 to TRBJ1-1, with a possible D match to TRBD1 (5 bases). The V gene lost 2 bases and the J gene lost 4 bases, with 11 bases spanning the gap. The CDR3 is 13 residues long. CDR1 and CDR2 from the germline V gene are SQVTM and ANQGSEA.